This T cell receptor beta chain was captured in a study of T cell clonotyping in hematopoietic cell transplantation. Across the study: Pretransplant recipient samples were taken after cytoreduction.

Stated time point: recipient sample about 28 days before transplant, after cytoreduction. The repertoire was sequenced with immunoSEQ multiplex PCR; TCRdb's copy has only in-frame clones and lacks some. The table shows some 76,000 clones, with about 95% occurring only once. The CDR3 extends over 12 amino acids. Trimming shortened V by 7 bases and J by 6 bases, and 13 bases separated the two germline ends. Germline lookup yields CDR1 MNHEY and CDR2 SVGAGI. The sample was peripheral blood mononuclear cells, taken before stem cell transplant. This receptor was obtained from a woman aged 45-60 years with acute myeloid leukemia. Some clones in this sample may be carry-over from other donors' samples. The J gene is TRBJ2-7, the V gene TRBV6-5, with a weak D call TRBD1 (6 bases). CDR3: CASKGEIGEQYF. The CDR3 bases are TGTGCCAGCAAGGGGGAGATTGGCGAGCAGTACTTC.